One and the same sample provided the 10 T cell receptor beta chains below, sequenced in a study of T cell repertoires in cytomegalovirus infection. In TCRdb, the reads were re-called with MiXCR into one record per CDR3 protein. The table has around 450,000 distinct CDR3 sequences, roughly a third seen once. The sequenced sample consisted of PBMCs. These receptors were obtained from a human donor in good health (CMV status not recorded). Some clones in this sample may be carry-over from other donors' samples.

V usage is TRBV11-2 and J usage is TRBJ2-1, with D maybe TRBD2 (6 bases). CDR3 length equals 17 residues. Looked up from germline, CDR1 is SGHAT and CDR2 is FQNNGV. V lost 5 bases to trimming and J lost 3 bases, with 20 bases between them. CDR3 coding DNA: TGTGCCAGCAGCCACCCTAGGCGGGGCGACCTCTACAATGAGCAGTTCTTC. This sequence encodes CASSHPRRGDLYNEQFF.

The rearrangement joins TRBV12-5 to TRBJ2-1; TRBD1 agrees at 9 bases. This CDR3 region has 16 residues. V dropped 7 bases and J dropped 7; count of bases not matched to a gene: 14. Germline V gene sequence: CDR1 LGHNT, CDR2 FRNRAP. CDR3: CASVWGDRALDNEQFF. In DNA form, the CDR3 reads TGTGCTAGTGTTTGGGGGGACAGGGCCTTAGATAATGAGCAGTTCTTC.

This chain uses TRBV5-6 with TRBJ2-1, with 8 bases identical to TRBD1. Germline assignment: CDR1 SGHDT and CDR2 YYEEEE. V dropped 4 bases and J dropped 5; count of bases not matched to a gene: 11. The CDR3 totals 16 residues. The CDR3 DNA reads TGTGCCAGCAGCCTCCCTGACAGGGGAAGGAACAATGAGCAGTTCTTC. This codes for CASSLPDRGRNNEQFF.

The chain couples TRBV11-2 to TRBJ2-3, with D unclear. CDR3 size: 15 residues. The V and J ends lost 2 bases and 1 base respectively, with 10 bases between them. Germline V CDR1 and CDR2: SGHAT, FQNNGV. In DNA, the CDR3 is TGTGCCAGCAGCTTAATTGACACTGGCACAGATACGCAGTATTTT. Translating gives CASSLIDTGTDTQYF.

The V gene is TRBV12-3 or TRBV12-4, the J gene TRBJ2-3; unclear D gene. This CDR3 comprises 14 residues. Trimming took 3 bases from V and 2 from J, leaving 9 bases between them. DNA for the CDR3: TGTGCCAGCAGTTTGAGGCAGCACACAGATACGCAGTATTTT. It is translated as CASSLRQHTDTQYF.

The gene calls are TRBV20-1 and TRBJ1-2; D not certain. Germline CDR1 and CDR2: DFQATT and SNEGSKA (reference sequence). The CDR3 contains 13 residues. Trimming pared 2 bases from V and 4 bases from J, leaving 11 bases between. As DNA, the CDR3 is TGCAGTGCTAGACGTCCCAATAGCTATGGCTACACCTTC. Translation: CSARRPNSYGYTF.

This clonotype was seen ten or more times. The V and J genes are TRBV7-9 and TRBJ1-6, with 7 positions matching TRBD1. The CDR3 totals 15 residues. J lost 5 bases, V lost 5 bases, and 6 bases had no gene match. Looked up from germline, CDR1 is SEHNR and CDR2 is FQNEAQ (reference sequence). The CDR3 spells CASSSRDSHNSPLHF. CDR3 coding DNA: TGTGCCAGCAGCAGCCGGGACAGTCATAATTCACCCCTCCACTTT.

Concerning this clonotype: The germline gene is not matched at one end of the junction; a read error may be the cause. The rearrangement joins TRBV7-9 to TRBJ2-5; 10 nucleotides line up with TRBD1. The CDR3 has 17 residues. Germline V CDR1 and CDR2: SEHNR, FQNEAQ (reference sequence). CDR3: CAISLEGDRGTHETPYF. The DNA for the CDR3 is TGTGCCATCAGCTTAGAGGGGGACAGGGGAACCCACGAGACCCCGTACTTC.

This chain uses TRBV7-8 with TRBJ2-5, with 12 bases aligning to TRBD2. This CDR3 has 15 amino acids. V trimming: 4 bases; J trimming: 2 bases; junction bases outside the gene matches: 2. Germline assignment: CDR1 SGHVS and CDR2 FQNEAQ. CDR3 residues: CASSSSGGAQETQYF. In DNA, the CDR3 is TGTGCCAGCAGCTCTAGCGGGGGGGCACAAGAGACCCAGTACTTC.

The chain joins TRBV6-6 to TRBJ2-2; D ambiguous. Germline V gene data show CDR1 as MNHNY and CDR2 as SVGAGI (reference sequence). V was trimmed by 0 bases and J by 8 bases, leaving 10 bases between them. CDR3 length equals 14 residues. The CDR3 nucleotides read TGTGCCAGCAGTTACTCGCTTCTGGCGGGGGAGCTGTTTTTT. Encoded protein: CASSYSLLAGELFF.